This entry describes one T cell receptor beta chain. Antigen specificity is unknown. Produced via immunoSEQ multiplex PCR; TCRdb's table is partial and in-frame only. In the table there are tens of thousands of clones, roughly 90% of which are singletons. This entry belongs to a study of T cell responses to AZD1222 COVID-19 vaccine. Study-wide results and caveats: All repertoire sampling was performed exclusively after the peak T cell response. Regions 160-218 and 743-854 held dominance among vaccine-associated CD4 TCRs, which spanned spike.

With 1 base removed from V and 0 bases from J, the gap between germline ends came to 10 bases. Germline V CDR1 and CDR2: LGHDT, YNNKEL (reference sequence). This CDR3 contains 16 residues. Source: peripheral blood, taken 28 days after the second AZD1222 dose. This TCR derives from an adult who received the AZD1222 COVID-19 vaccine. The chain is built from TRBV3-1 (or the pseudogene TRBV3-2) and TRBJ2-4, with D perhaps TRBD1 (6 bases). The CDR3 nucleotides are TGTGCCAGCAGCCAAGGGGACACTCTAGCCAAAAACATTCAGTACTTC. Protein: CASSQGDTLAKNIQYF.